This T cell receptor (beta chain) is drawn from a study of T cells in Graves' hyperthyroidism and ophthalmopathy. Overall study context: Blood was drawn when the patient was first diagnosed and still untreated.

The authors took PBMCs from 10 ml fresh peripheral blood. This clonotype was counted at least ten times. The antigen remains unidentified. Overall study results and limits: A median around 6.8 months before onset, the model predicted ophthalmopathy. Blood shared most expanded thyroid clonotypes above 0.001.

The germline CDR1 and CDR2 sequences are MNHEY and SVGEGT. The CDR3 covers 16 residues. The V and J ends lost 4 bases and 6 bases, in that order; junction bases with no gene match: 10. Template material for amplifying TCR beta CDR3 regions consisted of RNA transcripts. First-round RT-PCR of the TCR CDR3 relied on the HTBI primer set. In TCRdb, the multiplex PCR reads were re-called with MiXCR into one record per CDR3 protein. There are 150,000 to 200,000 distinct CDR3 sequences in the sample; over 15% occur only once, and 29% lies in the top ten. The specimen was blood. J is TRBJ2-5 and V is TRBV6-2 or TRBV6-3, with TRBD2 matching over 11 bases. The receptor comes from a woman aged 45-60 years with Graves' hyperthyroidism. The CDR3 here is CASSSNLAGGVQTQYF. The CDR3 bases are TGTGCCAGCAGTTCGAACCTAGCGGGGGGTGTGCAGACCCAGTACTTC.